This TCR beta chain originates from a study of T cell repertoires in cytomegalovirus infection. The study's findings and limits: Summed public TCR beta family frequency identified CMV carriers bearing the relevant HLA. CMV-specific TCR beta clonotypes restricted by HLA-C dominated the ex vivo response.

TCRdb reanalysed the reads using MiXCR and keeps one entry per CDR3 protein. Here the sample spans nearly 700,000 distinct CDR3 sequences, 30% to 35% being singletons. This clonotype was observed at least ten times. What it binds is unknown. Trimming pared 5 bases from V and 8 bases from J, leaving 28 bases between. This CDR3 is 18 amino acids long. Germline V gene sequence: CDR1 SGHTA, CDR2 FQGNSA. This clonotype was sampled from a human donor in good health (CMV status not recorded). Some clones in this sample may be carry-over from other donors' samples. Sample: cultured PBMCs, taken from culture after CMV antigen stimulation. The chain carries TRBV7-2 and TRBJ1-5; tentatively, D is TRBD1 (5 bases). This chain's CDR3 is CASSPLGGAQGGSEPQHF. The CDR3 DNA reads TGTGCCAGCAGCCCCCTAGGTGGGGCGCAGGGAGGGAGTGAGCCCCAGCATTTT.